This T cell receptor (beta chain) was identified during a study of vaccination and CD4 T cells after COVID-19. The germline CDR1 and CDR2 sequences are DFQATT and SNEGSKA (reference sequence). The V gene lost 4 bases and the J gene lost 8 bases, with 12 bases spanning the gap. This CDR3 comprises 12 residues. Noted treatment: approximately 9-day PBMC culture with coronavirus spike peptide pools or control peptides (ViraFEST assay). Sequencing of DNA taken from cultured CD4+ T cells relied on the Oncomine TCR Beta short-read assay. TCRdb re-derived calls from the PCR reads in MiXCR, one entry per CDR3 protein. The sample yields about 21,000 distinct CDR3 sequences, around 43% seen once. This clonotype was observed a few times. What it binds is unknown.

The V and J genes are TRBV20-1 and TRBJ2-1, with D tentatively TRBD1 (6 bases). The origin of this receptor is a human donor who received a COVID-19 vaccine. The input for sequencing was CD4+ T cells from blood, cultured in vitro, taken before SARS-CoV-2 vaccination. CDR3 sequence reads: CSATLQGHEQFF. The CDR3 DNA reads as TGCAGTGCTACCCTACAGGGCCATGAGCAGTTCTTC.